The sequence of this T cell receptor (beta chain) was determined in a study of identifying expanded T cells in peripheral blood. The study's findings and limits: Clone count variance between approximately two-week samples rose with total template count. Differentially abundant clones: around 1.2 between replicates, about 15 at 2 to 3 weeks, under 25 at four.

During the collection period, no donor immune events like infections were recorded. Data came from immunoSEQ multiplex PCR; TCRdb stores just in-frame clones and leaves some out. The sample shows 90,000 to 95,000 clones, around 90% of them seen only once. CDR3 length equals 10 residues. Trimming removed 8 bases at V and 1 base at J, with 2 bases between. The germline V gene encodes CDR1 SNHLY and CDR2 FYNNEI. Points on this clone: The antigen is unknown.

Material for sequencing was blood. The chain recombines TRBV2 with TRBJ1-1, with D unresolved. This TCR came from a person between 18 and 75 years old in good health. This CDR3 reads CASGNTEAFF. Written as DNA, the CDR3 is TGTGCCAGCGGGAACACTGAAGCTTTCTTT.